This entry lists 11 T cell receptor beta chains sequenced from one sample in a study of CXCR3-negative and CXCR3-positive naive CD8 T cells. The method, 5' RACE with UMI labels, was used to prepare the TRB cDNA libraries. TCRdb re-analyzed the 5' RACE reads; it lists each CDR3 protein once, without DNA. Its table records over 70,000 distinct CDR3 sequences. The antigens for these receptors are not known. The study, taken as a whole, reports: Higher TRB CDR3 hydrophobicity marked CXCR3-positive naive cells relative to CXCR3-negative naive cells.

Sequenced: naive CXCR3+ CD8+ T cells from blood. Subset described: CD45RO-CCR7+CD27+CD95- naive CD8+ T cells expressing CXCR3 (TNR3+). These receptors were collected from a human donor in good health. Some clones in this sample may be carry-over from other donors' samples.

The V and J genes are TRBV5-1 and TRBJ2-7; TCRdb picks TRBD1, but there is no DNA to check that call. In germline, CDR1 is SGHRS, CDR2 YFSETQ. CDR3 length equals 16 residues. The CDR3 here is CASSLEGGQSSYEQYF. Full variable domain (outside the CDR3, taken from reference TRBV5-1 and TRBJ2-7): KAGVTQTPRYLIKTRGQQVTLSCSPISGHRSVSWYQQTPGQGLQFLFEYFSETQRNKGNFPGRFSGRQFSNSRSEMNVSTLELGDSALYLCASSLEGGQSSYEQYFGPGTRLTVT.

The genes are TRBV18 and TRBJ2-7; the TRBD1 assignment by TCRdb is unverifiable without DNA. Germline assignment: CDR1 KGHSH and CDR2 LQKENI. The CDR3 loop spans 17 amino acids. The CDR3 loop reads CASSPRTDRGRLSEQYF.

J is TRBJ2-1 and V is TRBV13; absent DNA, TCRdb's TRBD2 call cannot be checked. Germline values: CDR1 PRHDT, CDR2 FYEKMQ (reference sequence). This CDR3 comprises 11 residues. The CDR3 region is CASSSDWISSF.

The genes are TRBV27 and TRBJ2-5; the D call from TCRdb, TRBD1, cannot be confirmed without DNA. Germline CDR1 and CDR2: MNHEY and SMNVEV (reference sequence). This CDR3 comprises 16 residues. This CDR3 reads CASSLSPLQLQETQYF.

The rearrangement joins TRBV25-1 to TRBJ1-3. CDR1 and CDR2 from the germline V gene are MGHDK and SYGVNS. The CDR3 extends over 13 amino acids. The CDR3 sequence: CASSAGSGNTIYF.

The chain employs TRBV27 and TRBJ2-1; the D call from TCRdb, TRBD1, cannot be confirmed without DNA. The V gene's germline CDR1 is MNHEY and CDR2 SMNVEV (reference sequence). The length of the CDR3 is 16 residues. CDR3 region: CATGWGGGTLRDEQFF.

The gene calls are TRBV29-1 and TRBJ2-7; without DNA, the TCRdb call of TRBD1 cannot be checked. The CDR3 runs to 15 residues. CDR1 and CDR2 from the germline V gene are SQVTM and ANQGSEA. The CDR3 protein is CSAVDLTGGVYEQYF.

This chain connects TRBV5-1 to TRBJ2-2; TCRdb's assignment of TRBD2 cannot be checked, as there is no DNA. Germline V lookup: CDR1 SGHRS, CDR2 YFSETQ. This CDR3 spans 16 amino acids. The CDR3 is CASSGGLAGESGELFF.

The J gene is TRBJ1-1, the V gene TRBV7-2; TCRdb's D call, TRBD1, is unchecked because there is no DNA. The CDR3 is 17 amino acids. Looked up from germline, CDR1 is SGHTA and CDR2 is FQGNSA. The CDR3: CASSLSSPGPRGTEAFF.

The rearrangement uses TRBV7-6 and TRBJ1-4. The CDR3 runs 15 residues. Germline V gene sequence: CDR1 SGHVS, CDR2 FNYEAQ. CDR3 protein: CASSLETNSYMGLFF.

This chain's CDR3 is CASSLERYMLGTEAFF. This chain connects TRBV5-1 to TRBJ1-1. CDR1 and CDR2 (germline): SGHRS, YFSETQ. This CDR3 region has 16 residues.